The 16 T cell receptor beta chains presented below share a single source sample, sequenced in a study of patients and donors after allogeneic stem cell transplantation. In TCRdb, the RT-PCR reads were re-called with MiXCR into one record per CDR3 protein. The table includes about a million distinct CDR3 sequences, under 20% detected once. The sample comprised blood, either unsorted or a sorted T cell fraction (not recorded which). These TCRs come from a human donor who was either an allogeneic HSCT recipient or a stem cell or donor lymphocyte infusion donor (not recorded which). It is not recorded whose cells these are; they may come from a transplant donor.

There are many counts of this clonotype. This chain uses TRBV7-8 with TRBJ1-5; D is ambiguous. With 0 bases removed from V and 3 bases from J, the gap between germline ends came to 6 bases. This CDR3 has 14 residues. The germline V gene encodes CDR1 SGHVS and CDR2 FQNEAQ. CDR3 sequence (DNA): TGTGCCAGCAGCTTAGCGGGTCCCAATCAGCCCCAGCATTTT. This gives the protein CASSLAGPNQPQHF.

This clonotype was observed a handful of times. This chain links TRBV9 with TRBJ2-5; D is possibly TRBD1 (6 bases). The CDR3 extends over 16 amino acids. V gave up 3 bases and J gave up 4 bases, with 19 bases separating them. CDR1 SGDLS and CDR2 YYNGEE come from the germline V gene. The CDR3, as DNA: TGTGCCAGCAGCGCGTCCGGGACACTCAATGGAGAGACCCAGTACTTC. It specifies CASSASGTLNGETQYF.

V gene TRBV6-1 combines with J gene TRBJ2-7; 7 bases are a match to TRBD2. V dropped 7 bases and J dropped 2; count of bases not matched to a gene: 8. Germline values: CDR1 MNHNS, CDR2 SASEGT. This CDR3 spans 14 amino acids. CDR3 DNA: TGTGCCAGCACAGGCGGGAGTAACACCTACGAGCAGTACTTC. Its protein is CASTGGSNTYEQYF.

There are a few counts of this clonotype. The chain recombines TRBV5-1 with TRBJ2-1, with TRBD1 matching over 8 bases. J gave up 7 bases and V 3 bases, and 12 bases lay outside the gene matches. The germline CDR1 and CDR2 sequences are SGHRS and YFSETQ. The CDR3 has 16 residues. CDR3 coding DNA: TGCGCCAGCAGCTCACTAGATGCGACAGGGGATAATGAGCAGTTCTTC. Residues: CASSSLDATGDNEQFF. Complete variable domain (other parts from reference TRBV5-1 and TRBJ2-1): KAGVTQTPRYLIKTRGQQVTLSCSPISGHRSVSWYQQTPGQGLQFLFEYFSETQRNKGNFPGRFSGRQFSNSRSEMNVSTLELGDSALYLCASSSLDATGDNEQFFGPGTRLTVL.

The chain carries TRBV15 and TRBJ1-2; D is undetermined. V was clipped by 1 base and J by 7 bases, with 10 bases between them. The CDR3 is 13 amino acids. Germline V CDR1 and CDR2: LNHNV, YYDKDF (reference sequence). Written as DNA, the CDR3 is TGTGCCACCAGCAGAGTTCCCGGGAGTGGCTACACCTTC. Translated: CATSRVPGSGYTF.

This clonotype was seen only a few times. The chain has TRBV20-1 and TRBJ1-5, with D unresolved. The length of the CDR3 is 19 residues. Germline CDR1 DFQATT, CDR2 SNEGSKA (reference sequence). V lost 0 bases to trimming and J lost 1 base, with 22 bases between them. The CDR3 region is CSARDISRDPKRSNQPQHF. DNA of the CDR3: TGCAGTGCTAGAGATATCAGTAGAGACCCTAAGCGGAGCAATCAGCCCCAGCATTTT.

The V call is TRBV15, the J call TRBJ2-1, with 9 bases matching TRBD1. Per the germline V gene, CDR1 is LNHNV and CDR2 is YYDKDF (reference sequence). The J segment lost 3 bases and the V segment lost 4 bases, leaving 4 bases of the junction unmatched. The CDR3 covers 15 residues. DNA for the CDR3: TGTGCCACCAGCACCCGGGACAGGGACTACAATGAGCAGTTCTTC. Its translation is CATSTRDRDYNEQFF.

The V call is TRBV5-6, the J call TRBJ2-4; 7 bases match TRBD2. V lost 4 bases, J lost 0 bases, and 13 bases stayed unmatched. Germline lookup yields CDR1 SGHDT and CDR2 YYEEEE. The CDR3 contains 18 residues. The CDR3 nucleotides are TGTGCCAGCAGCGACCGAGCGGGGCAAGGTCTAGCCAAAAACATTCAGTACTTC. Translation: CASSDRAGQGLAKNIQYF.

This clonotype was found many times. The chain recombines TRBV19 with TRBJ2-3; TRBD2 matches at 13 bases. Trimming cost V 5 bases and J 4 bases; bases outside gene matches: 3. CDR1 is LNHDA, CDR2 SQIVND, per germline (reference sequence). The CDR3 has 15 residues. The CDR3 here is CASSRTSGSADTQYF. CDR3 DNA: TGTGCCAGTAGTCGGACTAGCGGGAGTGCAGATACGCAGTATTTT.

The CDR3 is CASKNLRGLAGYNEQFF. The DNA for the CDR3 is TGTGCCAGCAAGAATTTAAGGGGACTAGCGGGATACAATGAGCAGTTCTTC. The chain carries TRBV12-3 or TRBV12-4 and TRBJ2-1, with TRBD2 matching 13 bases. This CDR3 has 17 amino acids. J lost 4 bases, V lost 7 bases, and 10 bases had no gene match.

This clonotype was picked up a small number of times. The chain combines TRBV7-9 with TRBJ1-1; D uncertain. CDR1 and CDR2 (germline): SEHNR, FQNEAQ (reference sequence). Trimming cost V 6 bases and J 5 bases, with 10 bases left between them. This CDR3 has 12 amino acids. CDR3 loop: CASSRRVTEAFF. DNA of the CDR3: TGTGCCAGCAGTCGTCGCGTTACTGAAGCTTTCTTT.

The gene calls are TRBV7-2 and TRBJ1-3, with 7 positions matching TRBD1. This CDR3 region has 15 residues. Germline V gene lookup returns CDR1 SGHTA and CDR2 FQGNSA. Losses at the gene ends were 5 bases for V and 4 bases for J; bases not matched to a gene: 8. CDR3 nucleotides: TGTGCCAGCAGCCACCGGACAGGCCGGGGAAACACCATATATTTT. Its protein is CASSHRTGRGNTIYF.

This clonotype was seen only a few times. The gene calls are TRBV20-1 and TRBJ1-2, with unresolved D. Looked up from germline, CDR1 is DFQATT and CDR2 is SNEGSKA (reference sequence). Trimming stripped 7 bases from V and 6 bases from J, with 15 bases between. CDR3 length: 12 amino acids. CDR3 amino acids: CSVGGQENGYTF. The CDR3, as DNA: TGCAGTGTAGGTGGGCAGGAGAATGGCTACACCTTC.

DNA for the CDR3: TGTGCCAGTAGTATCGCCGATAGCAATCAGCCCCAGCATTTT. Translating gives CASSIADSNQPQHF. The V call is TRBV19, the J call TRBJ1-5, with D unresolved. The CDR3 has 14 amino acids. Between the trimmed V and J ends, which lost 3 bases and 0 bases, there was a span of 6 bases. The germline gives CDR1 LNHDA, CDR2 SQIVND (reference sequence). The variable domain in full, completed from reference TRBV19 and TRBJ1-5, reads DGGITQSPKYLFRKEGQNVTLSCEQNLNHDAMYWYRQDPGQGLRLIYYSQIVNDFQKGDIAEGYSVSREKKESFPLTVTSAQKNPTAFYLCASSIADSNQPQHFGDGTRLSIL.

This rearrangement joins TRBV20-1 to TRBJ2-3; D tentatively reads TRBD1 or TRBD2 (5 bases each). The V end was cut by 5 bases, the J end by 12 bases, with 21 bases between. The length of the CDR3 is 13 residues. In germline, CDR1 is DFQATT, CDR2 SNEGSKA (reference sequence). The CDR3 DNA reads TGCAGTGCTTCCCCTATGGTCCGGGGCCCCCAGTATTTT. Residues: CSASPMVRGPQYF.

This clonotype was seen a few times. This chain connects TRBV7-2 to TRBJ2-3; TRBD1 is a possible D gene (7 bases). This CDR3 comprises 11 residues. Trimming took 0 bases from V and 14 from J, leaving 9 bases between them. Germline CDR1 and CDR2: SGHTA and FQGNSA. CDR3 coding DNA: TGTGCCAGCAGCTTAGCCCAGGGGGGGTATTTT. This gives the protein CASSLAQGGYF.